The 19 T cell receptor beta chains listed next were all sequenced from one sample in a study of blood T cells in healthy people across ages. Sample-barcoded 5' priming and a J-beta primer mix drove a second PCR of roughly 6 to 12 cycles. TCRdb re-called the 5' RACE reads with MiXCR, one entry per CDR3 protein. In the table there are 850,000 to 1,100,000 distinct CDR3 sequences, 35% to 45% of which are singletons. The sequenced sample was blood. The receptors here all came from a man aged 18 to 30 in good health.

This rearrangement joins TRBV12-3 or TRBV12-4 to TRBJ1-2; D is undetermined. The V end lost 5 bases, the J end lost 8 bases, and 15 bases lay between the germline ends. The CDR3 contains 13 residues. Written as DNA, the CDR3 is TGTGCCAGCAGTGGAACGGAGGTGGGAGGCTACACCTTC. This codes for CASSGTEVGGYTF.

The gene calls are TRBV7-3 and TRBJ2-3, with 9 nucleotides matching TRBD1. V gave up 5 bases and J gave up 6 bases; unmatched junction bases: 6. There are 14 residues in the CDR3. CDR1 is SGHTA, CDR2 FQGTGA, per germline. Here the CDR3 reads CASSGTGKDDTQYF. The CDR3 nucleotides read TGTGCCAGCAGCGGGACAGGGAAAGACGATACGCAGTATTTT.

The V and J genes are TRBV27 and TRBJ2-1, with unresolved D. V lost 1 base, J lost 0 bases, and 7 bases lay in between. The CDR3 sequence is 15 residues long. CDR1 and CDR2 (germline): MNHEY, SMNVEV (reference sequence). The CDR3 region is CASSLFTSSYNEQFF. CDR3 in DNA: TGTGCCAGCAGTTTATTTACGAGCTCCTACAATGAGCAGTTCTTC.

The chain joins TRBV21-1 to TRBJ2-4; the DNA was not used to check the table's D call, TRBD2. TRBV21-1 is a pseudogene segment. CDR3 length: 16 amino acids. CDR3 in DNA: TGTGCCAGCAGCAAAGCAGGACTTTTAGCCAAAAACATTCAGTACTTC. This codes for CASSKAGLLAKNIQYF.

V usage is TRBV28 and J usage is TRBJ1-2, with TRBD1 matching 11 bases. CDR1 MDHEN and CDR2 SYDVKM come from the germline V gene. V lost 7 bases and J lost 4; bases outside the gene matches: 8. The length of the CDR3 is 15 residues. The CDR3 protein is CASMKGQGVPYGYTF. The CDR3 DNA is TGTGCCAGCATGAAGGGACAGGGGGTTCCCTATGGCTACACCTTC.

The rearrangement joins TRBV9 to TRBJ2-3, with D perhaps TRBD2 (7 bases). The ends were cut back, 0 bases at V and 5 bases at J, with 10 bases in the middle. The CDR3 consists of 14 residues. Per germline, CDR1 SGDLS and CDR2 YYNGEE. CDR3 region: CASSVAGGRDTQYF. CDR3 DNA: TGTGCCAGCAGCGTAGCGGGGGGCCGAGATACGCAGTATTTT.

The rearrangement links TRBV9 to TRBJ2-3; tentatively, D is TRBD2 (5 bases). The V gene's germline CDR1 is SGDLS and CDR2 YYNGEE. There are 14 residues in the CDR3. The ends were cut back, 2 bases at V and 5 bases at J, with 12 bases in the middle. This CDR3 is CASSVDRTGDTQYF. The CDR3 region has the DNA TGTGCCAGCAGCGTGGACCGGACTGGAGATACGCAGTATTTT.

The sample holds one count of this clonotype. This rearrangement joins TRBV29-1 to TRBJ1-1; D may be TRBD1 (6 bases). CDR1 and CDR2 from the germline V gene are SQVTM and ANQGSEA. V lost 6 bases and J lost 5, with 22 bases in between. This CDR3 has 15 amino acids. The CDR3 DNA reads as TGCAGCGTCAGACCAGGGGCAGGGCGTAGGACTGAAGCTTTCTTT. Amino acids: CSVRPGAGRRTEAFF.

V gene TRBV13 combines with J gene TRBJ2-3, with 11 bases that match TRBD2. Germline trimming cut 5 bases from V and 3 bases from J; bases unmatched to any gene: 7. The CDR3 has 16 residues. CDR1 and CDR2 from the germline V gene are PRHDT and FYEKMQ (reference sequence). DNA for the CDR3: TGTGCCAGCAGCGCATTCCTAGCGGGGGGTACAGATACGCAGTATTTT. This translates into CASSAFLAGGTDTQYF.

The chain employs TRBV28 and TRBJ2-5; possible D gene TRBD2, 6 bases. This CDR3 spans 13 amino acids. Germline-derived CDR1 and CDR2 are MDHEN and SYDVKM. Deletions cut 5 bases from V and 3 bases from J, with 10 bases between. CDR3 DNA: TGTGCCAGCAGTACGGGACTCAAAGAGACCCAGTACTTC. This translates into CASSTGLKETQYF.

V usage is TRBV20-1 and J usage is TRBJ1-2; D unclear. Germline CDR1 DFQATT, CDR2 SNEGSKA (reference sequence). With 0 bases removed from V and 2 bases from J, the gap between germline ends came to 7 bases. The CDR3 totals 13 residues. The CDR3 protein is CSARDGLNYGYTF. Here the CDR3 DNA reads TGCAGTGCTAGAGACGGTTTGAACTATGGCTACACCTTC.

In its sample, this clonotype was seen a few times. V gene TRBV5-1 combines with J gene TRBJ2-1; D uncertain. Germline CDR1 and CDR2: SGHRS and YFSETQ. The CDR3 sequence is 20 residues long. V shed 0 bases and J shed 0 bases, with 22 bases lying between them. CDR3 in amino acids: CASSLVGPENLKSSYNEQFF. The CDR3 DNA follows: TGCGCCAGCAGCTTGGTAGGGCCAGAGAACCTTAAAAGCTCCTACAATGAGCAGTTCTTC.

The CDR3 region is CASSLAGRGGIDEQFF. For the CDR3, the DNA is TGTGCCAGCAGCTTAGCGGGGCGGGGAGGGATCGATGAGCAGTTCTTC. The chain recombines TRBV11-2 with TRBJ2-1; TRBD2 matches at 7 bases. The junction had 11 bases not matched to a gene; V was cut back by 1 base and J by 8 bases. CDR3 length: 16 amino acids. Germline V gene sequence: CDR1 SGHAT, CDR2 FQNNGV.

The chain has TRBV27 and TRBJ1-2, with D possibly being TRBD1 (6 bases). The length of the CDR3 is 15 residues. Germline CDR1 and CDR2: MNHEY and SMNVEV (reference sequence). V was cut by 8 bases and J by 8 bases, with 24 bases left in between. The CDR3 sequence is CASRSSGTNPLGYTF. CDR3 nucleotide sequence: TGTGCCAGCCGCTCCAGCGGGACAAATCCTTTGGGCTACACCTTC.

This clonotype occurred a few times. The V call is TRBV13, the J call TRBJ2-1, with TRBD2 matching over 7 bases. From germline, CDR1 is PRHDT and CDR2 FYEKMQ (reference sequence). Unmatched junction bases numbered 13, after V lost 3 bases and J lost 8 bases. The CDR3 loop spans 16 amino acids. CDR3 nucleotide sequence: TGTGCCAGCAGCTTCAGGGCTAGCGGTTTTTCGGATGAGCAGTTCTTC. This codes for CASSFRASGFSDEQFF.

This rearrangement joins TRBV20-1 to TRBJ1-2, with D unresolved. Germline CDR1 reads DFQATT; CDR2 reads SNEGSKA (reference sequence). The CDR3 runs to 15 residues. Trimming took 0 bases from V and 4 from J, leaving 15 bases between them. The CDR3, as DNA: TGCAGTGCTAGAGATCCCGACGGGGAGTTCTATGGCTACACCTTC. The encoded protein is CSARDPDGEFYGYTF.

As regards this clonotype: With a much larger clone just one base away, this may be a read error. The CDR3: CSAGPIAGQGEDTQYF. Here the CDR3 DNA reads TGCAGTGCTGGCCCCATCGCGGGACAGGGAGAAGATACGCAGTATTTT. V gene TRBV20-1 combines with J gene TRBJ2-3, with 9 bases lining up with TRBD1. The junction had 14 bases not matched to a gene; V was cut back by 5 bases and J by 5 bases. The CDR3 runs 16 residues. Germline V gives CDR1 DFQATT, CDR2 SNEGSKA (reference sequence).

This clonotype was detected only a few times. The gene calls are TRBV3-1 and TRBJ1-2; D gene uncertain. Germline assignment: CDR1 LGHDT and CDR2 YNNKEL (reference sequence). The CDR3 length is 14 residues. Trimming removed 0 bases from V and 4 bases from J, with 9 bases in between. The CDR3 loop reads CASSQDSSFYGYTF. In DNA, the CDR3 is TGTGCCAGCAGCCAAGACAGCTCCTTCTATGGCTACACCTTC.

There are many counts of this clonotype. This rearrangement joins TRBV4-3 to TRBJ1-2, with D possibly TRBD1 on 5 matching bases. Germline V gene lookup returns CDR1 LGHNA and CDR2 YSLEER. The ends were cut back, 0 bases at V and 4 bases at J, with 9 bases in the middle. The CDR3 sequence is 14 residues long. CDR3 amino acids: CASSQDGGPYGYTF. CDR3 nucleotide sequence: TGCGCCAGCAGCCAAGATGGGGGACCCTATGGCTACACCTTC.